The entry below gives a single T cell receptor beta chain sequence along with its context. Its antigen is undetermined. The data belong to a study of T cell repertoires in cytomegalovirus infection. At the level of the study: Indications came from public TCR beta signatures; they pointed to CMV infection and to a matching HLA type.

One entry per CDR3 protein, called by TCRdb with MiXCR from the reads. This table has approximately 550,000 distinct CDR3 sequences, about 15% appearing once. Germline-derived CDR1 and CDR2 are LNHDA and SQIVND (reference sequence). Trimming stripped 7 bases from V and 8 bases from J, with 11 bases between. The CDR3 contains 12 residues. Study-wide results and limits: There were carriers of CMV plus the relevant HLA, and cumulative public TCR beta family frequency identified them. Within the response measured ex vivo, HLA-C-restricted CMV-specific TCR beta clonotypes were dominant.

This sequence was found in a human donor in good health (CMV status not recorded). Some clones in this sample may be carry-over from other donors' samples. V is TRBV19 and J is TRBJ1-4; D not resolved. Sequenced material: CD8+ T cells from PBMCs. CDR3 sequence: CASISREEKLFF. The CDR3 DNA is TGTGCCAGTATCAGTAGGGAGGAAAAACTGTTTTTT.